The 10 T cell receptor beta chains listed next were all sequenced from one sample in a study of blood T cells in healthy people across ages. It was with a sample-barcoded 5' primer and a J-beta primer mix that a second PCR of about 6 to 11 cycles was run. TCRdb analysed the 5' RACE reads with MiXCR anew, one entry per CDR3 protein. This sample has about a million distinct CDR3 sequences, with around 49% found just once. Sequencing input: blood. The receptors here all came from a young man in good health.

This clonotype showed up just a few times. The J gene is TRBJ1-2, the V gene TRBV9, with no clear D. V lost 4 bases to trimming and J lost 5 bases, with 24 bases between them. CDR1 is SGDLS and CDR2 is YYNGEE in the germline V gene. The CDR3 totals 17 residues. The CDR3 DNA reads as TGTGCCAGCAGCTCTAGCCCCGGAGGTCGGCCTACTTATGGCTACACCTTC. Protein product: CASSSSPGGRPTYGYTF.

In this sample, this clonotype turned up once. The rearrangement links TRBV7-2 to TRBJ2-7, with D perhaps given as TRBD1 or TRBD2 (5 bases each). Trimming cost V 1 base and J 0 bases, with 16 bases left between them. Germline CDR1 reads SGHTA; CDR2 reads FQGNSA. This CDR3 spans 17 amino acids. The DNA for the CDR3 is TGTGCCAGCAGCTTAGAGGGGAGAGGGTTCTCCTCCTACGAGCAGTACTTC. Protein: CASSLEGRGFSSYEQYF. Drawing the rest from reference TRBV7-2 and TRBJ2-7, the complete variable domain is GAGVSQSPSNKVTEKGKDVELRCDPISGHTALYWYRQSLGQGLEFLIYFQGNSAPDKSGLPSDRFSAERTGGSVSTLTIQRTQQEDSAVYLCASSLEGRGFSSYEQYFGPGTRLTVT.

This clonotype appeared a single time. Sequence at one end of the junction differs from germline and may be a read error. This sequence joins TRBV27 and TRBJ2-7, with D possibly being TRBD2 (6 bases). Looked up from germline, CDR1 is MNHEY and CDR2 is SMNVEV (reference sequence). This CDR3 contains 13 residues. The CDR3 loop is CASSSGGNYGQYF. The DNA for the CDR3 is TGTGCCAGCAGTTCTGGGGGGAACTACGGGCAGTACTTC.

The CDR3 here is CAWSRGPNSPLHF. DNA of the CDR3: TGTGCCTGGAGTAGAGGTCCCAATTCACCCCTCCACTTT. V gene TRBV30 combines with J gene TRBJ1-6; D not resolved. The CDR3 is made up of 13 amino acids. V lost 2 bases and J lost 7, with 9 bases in between. In germline, CDR1 is GTSNPN, CDR2 SVGIG (reference sequence).

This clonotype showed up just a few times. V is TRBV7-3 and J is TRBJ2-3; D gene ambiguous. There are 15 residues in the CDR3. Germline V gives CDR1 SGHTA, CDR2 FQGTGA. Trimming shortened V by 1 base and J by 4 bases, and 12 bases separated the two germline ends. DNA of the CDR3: TGTGCCAGCAGCTTAAGCGGTAGTAAGCCAGATACGCAGTATTTT. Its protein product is CASSLSGSKPDTQYF. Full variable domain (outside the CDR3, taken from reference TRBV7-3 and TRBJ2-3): GAGVSQTPSNKVTEKGKYVELRCDPISGHTALYWYRQSLGQGPEFLIYFQGTGAADDSGLPNDRFFAVRPEGSVSTLKIQRTERGDSAVYLCASSLSGSKPDTQYFGPGTRLTVL.

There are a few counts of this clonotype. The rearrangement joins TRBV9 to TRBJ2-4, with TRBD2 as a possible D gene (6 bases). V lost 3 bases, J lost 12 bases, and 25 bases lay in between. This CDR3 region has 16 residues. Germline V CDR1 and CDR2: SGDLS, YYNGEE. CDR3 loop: CASSASSGRVGEAQYF. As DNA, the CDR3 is TGTGCCAGCAGCGCTAGTTCGGGACGGGTCGGGGAGGCTCAGTACTTC. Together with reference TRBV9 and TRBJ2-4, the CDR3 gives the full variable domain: DSGVTQTPKHLITATGQRVTLRCSPRSGDLSVYWYQQSLDQGLQFLIQYYNGEERAKGNILERFSAQQFPDLHSELNLSSLELGDSALYFCASSASSGRVGEAQYFGAGTRLSVL.

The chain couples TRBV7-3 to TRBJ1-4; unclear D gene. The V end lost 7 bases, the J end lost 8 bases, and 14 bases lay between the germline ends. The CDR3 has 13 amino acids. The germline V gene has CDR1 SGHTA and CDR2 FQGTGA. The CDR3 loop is CASIRRGREKLFF. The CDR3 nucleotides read TGTGCCAGCATTAGGAGAGGGCGGGAAAAACTGTTTTTT.

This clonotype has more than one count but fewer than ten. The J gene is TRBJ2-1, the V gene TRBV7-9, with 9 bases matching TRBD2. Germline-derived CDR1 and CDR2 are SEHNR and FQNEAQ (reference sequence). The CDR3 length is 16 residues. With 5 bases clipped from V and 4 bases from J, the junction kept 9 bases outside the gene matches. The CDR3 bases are TGTGCCAGCAGCCCCTTGAGTAGCGGGGGTTACAATGAGCAGTTCTTC. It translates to CASSPLSSGGYNEQFF.

This chain's CDR3 is CASSHRVNRLTMNTEAFF. In DNA form, the CDR3 reads TGTGCCAGCAGTCATCGGGTAAACAGGCTCACTATGAACACTGAAGCTTTCTTT. The chain combines TRBV27 with TRBJ1-1, with D perhaps matching TRBD1 (5 bases). Germline-derived CDR1 and CDR2 are MNHEY and SMNVEV (reference sequence). V was clipped by 5 bases and J by 0 bases, with 22 bases between them. The CDR3 has 18 amino acids.

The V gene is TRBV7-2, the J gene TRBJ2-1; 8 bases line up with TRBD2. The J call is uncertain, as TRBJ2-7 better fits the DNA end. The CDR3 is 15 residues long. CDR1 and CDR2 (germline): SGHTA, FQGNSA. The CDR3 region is CASSILDGGDDEQYF. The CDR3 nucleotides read TGTGCCAGCAGCATACTGGACGGGGGGGACGACGAGCAGTACTTC.